What follows is one TCR beta chain and its context. Its antigen remains unknown. The data originate from a study of CD8+ T cells in alopecia areata. For the study at large: Treated patients were given oral tofacitinib, which was dosed at 5 to 10 mg twice daily. Notes on the study in general: Scalp samples also yield sequences from resident alphabeta T cells of normal skin.

RNA extraction was followed by reverse transcription into cDNA, which acted as the sequencing template. Assay used: immunoSEQ multiplex PCR; TCRdb lists only in-frame clones, some missing. Of more than 90,000 clones listed, under 40% are singletons. Both CD4+ and CD8+ T cells were separated by sorting PBMCs. Trimming left V 6 bases short and J 1 base short, with 10 bases between. The CDR3 loop spans 14 amino acids. The germline V gene has CDR1 MNHEY and CDR2 SVGAGI. Source material: CD4+ T cells sorted from blood. The genes are TRBV6-5 and TRBJ1-5; possibly TRBD1 for D (6 bases). The receptor comes from a human donor with alopecia areata. This chain's CDR3 is CASSRTVSNQPQHF. CDR3 DNA sequence: TGTGCCAGCAGCAGGACAGTCAGCAATCAGCCCCAGCATTTT.